Given below is one TCR beta chain in context. The antigen is unknown. These data originate in a study of post-analysis software for immune sequencing data. Study-level background: Included among the disease courses, which were recorded for the cohort, were relapsing-remitting, secondary progressive and progressive-relapsing multiple sclerosis. General observations from the study: Samples prepared in the same batch strongly co-clustered by F measure. Patients carried 5 or 6 TRBV segments more frequently than controls did, and TRBV5-6, TRBV5-1 and TRBV20-1 were among them. Controls showed significantly higher normalized Chao1 diversity than did multiple sclerosis patients.

Each TCR beta cDNA library carried unique molecular identifiers. Input of about 1 to 11 million T cells yielded hundreds of thousands of cDNA molecules. TCRdb used MiXCR to reprocess the PCR reads, holding one entry per CDR3 protein. The top ten clones hold under 0.7% of a sample with about 760,000 distinct CDR3 sequences, less than 35% of them seen once. Germline CDR1 SEHNR, CDR2 FQNEAQ (reference sequence). The CDR3 sequence is 14 residues long. The J segment lost 3 bases and the V segment lost 7 bases, leaving 7 bases of the junction unmatched. The source of this sequence is a girl between 5 and 17 years old with multiple sclerosis. The rearrangement links TRBV7-9 to TRBJ2-3; 7 bases map to TRBD2. Sequencing was carried out using blood. CDR3 coding DNA: TGTGCCAGCATCGAGGGAGGGCGGACAGATACGCAGTATTTT. Protein product: CASIEGGRTDTQYF.